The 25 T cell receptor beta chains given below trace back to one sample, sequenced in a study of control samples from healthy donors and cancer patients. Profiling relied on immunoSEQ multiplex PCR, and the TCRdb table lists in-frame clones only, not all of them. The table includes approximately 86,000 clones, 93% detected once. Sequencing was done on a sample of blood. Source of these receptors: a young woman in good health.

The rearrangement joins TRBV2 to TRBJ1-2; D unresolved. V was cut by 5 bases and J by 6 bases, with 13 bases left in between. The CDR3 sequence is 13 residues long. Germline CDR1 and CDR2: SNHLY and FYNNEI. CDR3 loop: CASSPSFPHGYTF. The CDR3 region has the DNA TGTGCCAGCAGTCCAAGTTTCCCCCATGGCTACACCTTC. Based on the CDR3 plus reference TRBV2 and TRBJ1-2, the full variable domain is EPEVTQTPSHQVTQMGQEVILRCVPISNHLYFYWYRQILGQKVEFLVSFYNNEISEKSEIFDDQFSVERPDGSNFTLKIRSTKLEDSAMYFCASSPSFPHGYTFGSGTRLTVV.

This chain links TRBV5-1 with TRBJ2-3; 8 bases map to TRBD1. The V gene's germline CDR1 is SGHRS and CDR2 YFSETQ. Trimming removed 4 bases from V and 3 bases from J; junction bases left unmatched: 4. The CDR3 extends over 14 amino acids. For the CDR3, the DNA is TGCGCCAGCAGCCGACAGGGGTCGACAGATACGCAGTATTTT. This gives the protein CASSRQGSTDTQYF.

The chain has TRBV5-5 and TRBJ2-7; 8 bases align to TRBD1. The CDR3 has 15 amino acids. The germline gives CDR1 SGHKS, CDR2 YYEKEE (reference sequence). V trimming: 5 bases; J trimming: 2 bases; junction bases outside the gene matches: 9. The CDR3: CASSRSDRGPYEQYF. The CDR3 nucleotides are TGTGCCAGCAGTAGAAGCGACAGGGGCCCCTACGAGCAGTACTTC.

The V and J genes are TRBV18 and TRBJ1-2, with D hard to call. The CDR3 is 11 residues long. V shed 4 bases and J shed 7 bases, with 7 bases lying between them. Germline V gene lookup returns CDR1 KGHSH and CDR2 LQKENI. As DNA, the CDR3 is TGTGCCAGCTCACAGGACGGTGGCTACACCTTC. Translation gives CASSQDGGYTF.

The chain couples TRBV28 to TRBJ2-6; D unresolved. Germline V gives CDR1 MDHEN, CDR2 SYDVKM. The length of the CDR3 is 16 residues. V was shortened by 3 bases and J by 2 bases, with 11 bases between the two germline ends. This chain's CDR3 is CASSFNAFPGANVLTF. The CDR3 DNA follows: TGTGCCAGCAGTTTCAACGCGTTCCCTGGGGCCAACGTCCTGACTTTC. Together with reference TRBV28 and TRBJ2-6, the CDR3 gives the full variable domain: DVKVTQSSRYLVKRTGEKVFLECVQDMDHENMFWYRQDPGLGLRLIYFSYDVKMKEKGDIPEGYSVSREKKERFSLILESASTNQTSMYLCASSFNAFPGANVLTFGAGSRLTVL.

The CDR3 loop is CSATGVGGYTF. The CDR3 DNA is TGCAGCGCAACAGGGGTGGGTGGCTACACCTTC. The chain couples TRBV29-1 to TRBJ1-2, with TRBD1 matching 7 bases. Trimming took 7 bases from V and 7 from J; bases not matched to a gene: 6. The CDR3 covers 11 residues. The germline V gene encodes CDR1 SQVTM and CDR2 ANQGSEA. Full variable domain (missing parts from reference TRBV29-1 and TRBJ1-2): SAVISQKPSRDICQRGTSLTIQCQVDSQVTMMFWYRQQPGQSLTLIATANQGSEATYESGFVIDKFPISRPNLTFSTLTVSNMSPEDSSIYLCSATGVGGYTFGSGTRLTVV.

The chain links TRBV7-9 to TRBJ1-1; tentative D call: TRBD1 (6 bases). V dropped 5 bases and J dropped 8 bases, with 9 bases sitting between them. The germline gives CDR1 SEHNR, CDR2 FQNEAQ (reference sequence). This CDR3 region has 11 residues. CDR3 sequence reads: CASSPDREAFF. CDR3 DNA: TGTGCCAGCAGCCCCGACAGGGAAGCTTTCTTT.

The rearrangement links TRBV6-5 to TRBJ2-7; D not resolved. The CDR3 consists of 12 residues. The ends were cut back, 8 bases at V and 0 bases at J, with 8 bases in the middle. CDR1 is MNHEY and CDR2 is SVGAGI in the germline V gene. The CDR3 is CASFGISYEQYF. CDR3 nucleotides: TGTGCCAGCTTCGGTATCTCCTACGAGCAGTACTTC.

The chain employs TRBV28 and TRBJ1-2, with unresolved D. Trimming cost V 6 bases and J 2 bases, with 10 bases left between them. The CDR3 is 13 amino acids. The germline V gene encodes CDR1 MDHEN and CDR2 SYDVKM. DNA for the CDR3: TGTGCCAGCAGATCGACGGCGAACTATGGCTACACCTTC. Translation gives CASRSTANYGYTF.

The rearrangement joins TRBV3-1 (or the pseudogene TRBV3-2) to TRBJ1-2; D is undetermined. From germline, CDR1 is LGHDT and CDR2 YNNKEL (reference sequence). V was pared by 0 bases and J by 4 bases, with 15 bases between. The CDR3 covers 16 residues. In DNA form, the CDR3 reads TGTGCCAGCAGCCAAGATTTAAGGCCCAAGGTCTATGGCTACACCTTC. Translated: CASSQDLRPKVYGYTF.

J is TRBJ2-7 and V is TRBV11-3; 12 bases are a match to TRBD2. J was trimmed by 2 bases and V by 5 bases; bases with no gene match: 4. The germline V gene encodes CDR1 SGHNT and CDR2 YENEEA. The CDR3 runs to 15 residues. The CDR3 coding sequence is TGTGCCAGCAGCCCACTAGCGGGAGGAACCTACGAGCAGTACTTC. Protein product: CASSPLAGGTYEQYF.

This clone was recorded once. This CDR3 reads CASSELVGGEQYF. For the CDR3, the DNA is TGTGCCAGCAGTGAATTGGTAGGGGGCGAGCAGTACTTC. The genes are TRBV25-1 and TRBJ2-7, with a tentative D call TRBD1 (6 bases). The CDR3 consists of 13 residues. In germline, CDR1 is MGHDK, CDR2 SYGVNS. V was trimmed by 1 base and J by 6 bases, leaving 10 bases between them.

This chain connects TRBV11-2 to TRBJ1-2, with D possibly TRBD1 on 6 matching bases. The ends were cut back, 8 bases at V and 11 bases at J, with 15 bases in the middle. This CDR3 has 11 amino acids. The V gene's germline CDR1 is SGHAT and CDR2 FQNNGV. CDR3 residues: CASPGGRGYTF. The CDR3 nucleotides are TGTGCCAGCCCGGGGGGGCGTGGATACACCTTC.

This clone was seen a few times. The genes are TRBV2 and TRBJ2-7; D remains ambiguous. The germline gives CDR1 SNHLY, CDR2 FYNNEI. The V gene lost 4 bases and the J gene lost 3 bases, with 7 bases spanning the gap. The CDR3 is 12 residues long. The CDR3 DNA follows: TGTGCCAGCAGTGTGTACGGCTACGAGCAGTACTTC. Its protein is CASSVYGYEQYF.

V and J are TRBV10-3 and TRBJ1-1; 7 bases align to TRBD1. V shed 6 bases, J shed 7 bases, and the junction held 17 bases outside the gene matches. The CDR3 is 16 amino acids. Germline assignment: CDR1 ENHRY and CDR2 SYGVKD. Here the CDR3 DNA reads TGTGCCATCAGGGCCCTTGAGGCTGGACAGGACCGTGAAGCTTTCTTT. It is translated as CAIRALEAGQDREAFF.

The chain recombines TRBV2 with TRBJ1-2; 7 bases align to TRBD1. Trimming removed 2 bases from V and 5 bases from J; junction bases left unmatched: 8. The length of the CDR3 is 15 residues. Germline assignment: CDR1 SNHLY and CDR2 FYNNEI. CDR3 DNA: TGTGCCAGCAGTGAATTAGAGACAGGGCCTTATGGCTACACCTTC. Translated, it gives CASSELETGPYGYTF.

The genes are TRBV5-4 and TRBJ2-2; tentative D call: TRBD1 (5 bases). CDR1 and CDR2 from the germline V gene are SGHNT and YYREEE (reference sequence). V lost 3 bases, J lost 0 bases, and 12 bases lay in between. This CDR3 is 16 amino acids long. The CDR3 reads CASSSRDRSNTGELFF. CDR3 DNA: TGTGCCAGCAGCTCGCGAGACAGATCGAACACCGGGGAGCTGTTTTTT.

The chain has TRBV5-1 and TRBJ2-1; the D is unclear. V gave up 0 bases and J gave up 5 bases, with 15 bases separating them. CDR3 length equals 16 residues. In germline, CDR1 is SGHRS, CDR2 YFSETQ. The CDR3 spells CASSLGLSYPHNEQFF. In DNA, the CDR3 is TGCGCCAGCAGCTTGGGGCTATCATATCCACACAATGAGCAGTTCTTC.

The CDR3 is CASSVSDNTEAFF. DNA for the CDR3: TGTGCCAGCAGTGTCAGTGATAACACTGAAGCTTTCTTT. This chain connects TRBV6-4 to TRBJ1-1; D not certain. V was pared by 4 bases and J by 2 bases, with 8 bases between. Germline values: CDR1 MRHNA, CDR2 SNTAGT. The CDR3 consists of 13 residues.

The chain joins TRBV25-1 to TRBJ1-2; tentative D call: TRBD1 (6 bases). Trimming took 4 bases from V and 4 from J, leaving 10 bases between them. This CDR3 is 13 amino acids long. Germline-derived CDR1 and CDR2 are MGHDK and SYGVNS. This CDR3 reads CASSAGTPYGYTF. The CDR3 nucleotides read TGTGCCAGCAGTGCCGGGACACCCTATGGCTACACCTTC.

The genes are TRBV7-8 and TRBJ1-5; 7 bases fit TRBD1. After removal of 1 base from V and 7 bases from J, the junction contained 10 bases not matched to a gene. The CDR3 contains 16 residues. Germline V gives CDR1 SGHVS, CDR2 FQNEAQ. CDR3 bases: TGTGCCAGCAGCTTAGGGACGGCAGGGGGAGGACAGCCCCAGCATTTT. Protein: CASSLGTAGGGQPQHF.

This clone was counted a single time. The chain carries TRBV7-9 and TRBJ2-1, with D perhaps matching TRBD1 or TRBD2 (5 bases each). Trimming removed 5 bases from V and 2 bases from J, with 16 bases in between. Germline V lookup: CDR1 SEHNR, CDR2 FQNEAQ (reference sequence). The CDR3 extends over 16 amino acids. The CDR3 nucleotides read TGTGCCAGCAGCCCCCGTGGGGGTTCGGCCTACAATGAGCAGTTCTTC. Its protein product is CASSPRGGSAYNEQFF.

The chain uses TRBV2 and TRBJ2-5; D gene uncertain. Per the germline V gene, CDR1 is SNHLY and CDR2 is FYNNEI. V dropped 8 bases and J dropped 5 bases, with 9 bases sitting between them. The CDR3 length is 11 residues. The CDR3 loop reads CASGAMETQYF. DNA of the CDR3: TGTGCCAGCGGAGCGATGGAGACCCAGTACTTC.

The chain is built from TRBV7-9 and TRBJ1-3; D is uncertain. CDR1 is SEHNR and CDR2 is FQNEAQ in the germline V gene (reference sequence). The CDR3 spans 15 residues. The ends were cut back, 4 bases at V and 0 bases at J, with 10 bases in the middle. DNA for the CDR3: TGTGCCAGCAGCTACCTGACACTCTCTGGAAACACCATATATTTT. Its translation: CASSYLTLSGNTIYF.

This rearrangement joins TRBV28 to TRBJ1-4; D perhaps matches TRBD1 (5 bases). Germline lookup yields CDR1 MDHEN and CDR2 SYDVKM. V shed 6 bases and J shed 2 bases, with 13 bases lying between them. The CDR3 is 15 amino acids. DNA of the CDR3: TGTGCCAGCAGGCGGCAGGGTTTCACTAATGAAAAACTGTTTTTT. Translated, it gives CASRRQGFTNEKLFF.